This TCR beta chain was documented in a study of blood T cell repertoires in COVID-19. Whole-study context: Specimens from acute and convalescent COVID-19 originated in the United States, Italy and Spain. Nucleic acid was either cDNA or gDNA, and it came from T cells, B-cell-depleted T cells, or PBMCs.

This CDR3 has 14 amino acids. Trimming took 0 bases from V and 3 from J, leaving 7 bases between them. CDR1 and CDR2 from the germline V gene are SGHDT and YYEEEE. In the original processing: From reference gene primer amplification, estimates of nucleated cell counts were derived. The data were produced by immunoSEQ multiplex PCR, yet TCRdb's version contains in-frame clones alone and is incomplete. V, J and clone size derive from that table, while D and trimming were established from the DNA sequence. The sample lists about 120,000 clones; around 81% were seen once. The clonotype originates from a man in his 70s with acute or convalescent COVID-19. The sequencing input was peripheral blood. The J gene is TRBJ1-5, the V gene TRBV5-6; D unresolved. The DNA for the CDR3 is TGTGCCAGCAGCTTGGTGGCGGACAATCAGCCCCAGCATTTT. Residues: CASSLVADNQPQHF. The variable domain in full, completed from reference TRBV5-6 and TRBJ1-5, reads DAGVTQSPTHLIKTRGQQVTLRCSPKSGHDTVSWYQQALGQGPQFIFQYYEEEERQRGNFPDRFSGHQFPNYSSELNVNALLLGDSALYLCASSLVADNQPQHFGDGTRLSIL.